These T cell receptor beta chains were read from a single sample in a study of blood T cells in healthy people across ages. TCRdb used MiXCR to reprocess the 5' RACE reads, holding one entry per CDR3 protein. The data hold about 1.5 million distinct CDR3 sequences, with around 42% observed a single time. Sequenced material: blood. These receptor sequences come from a woman between 18 and 29 years old in good health. The CDR3 runs from the conserved cysteine through the conserved F or W. A D gene is named only where the DNA matches it firmly. Size values are once, few and many counts, or a class for expanded clones, and some rows have none.

j_gene | v_gene | abundance | d_gene | CDR3aa | CDR3nt
TRBJ1-6 | TRBV6-6 | few | . | CASSSGTSLDSPLHF | TGTGCCAGCAGTTCCGGGACCTCGCTCGATTCACCCCTCCACTTT
TRBJ2-7 | TRBV7-9 | . | TRBD2 | CASSLIHSGHSSNEQYF | TGTGCCAGCAGCCTAATCCATAGCGGGCACTCGTCCAATGAGCAGTACTTC
TRBJ2-7 | TRBV6-5 | . | . | CASKAGGSEQYF | TGTGCCAGCAAGGCAGGAGGTAGCGAGCAGTACTTC
TRBJ2-5 | TRBV6-1 | . | TRBD2 | CASSEASGRETQYF | TGTGCCAGCAGTGAAGCTAGCGGGAGGGAGACCCAGTACTTC
TRBJ1-2 | TRBV6-5 | . | . | CASSSRGVHASLGYTF | TGTGCCAGCAGTTCCCGGGGTGTACACGCCAGCCTGGGCTACACCTTC
TRBJ1-1 | TRBV25-1 | . | . | CASTERVGTEAFF | TGTGCCAGCACCGAAAGAGTTGGAACTGAAGCTTTCTTT
TRBJ2-7 | TRBV5-1 | . | . | CASSLNLQGHGYEQYF | TGCGCCAGCAGCTTGAATCTTCAGGGGCATGGCTACGAGCAGTACTTC
TRBJ2-1 | TRBV20-1 | . | . | CSAEGRNEQFF | TGCAGTGCTGAGGGGCGCAATGAGCAGTTCTTC
TRBJ2-4 | TRBV5-5 | . | . | CASSFLFQEAKNIQYF | TGTGCCAGCAGCTTTCTCTTCCAGGAAGCCAAAAACATTCAGTACTTC
TRBJ2-3 | TRBV4-2 | few | TRBD2 | CASSHSLAGGQRTDTQYF | TGTGCCAGCAGCCATTCCCTAGCGGGAGGGCAAAGGACAGATACGCAGTATTTT
TRBJ1-1 | TRBV6-1 | . | . | CASSEIPGSTEAFF | TGTGCCAGCAGTGAAATCCCGGGAAGTACTGAAGCTTTCTTT
TRBJ2-5 | TRBV20-1 | few | TRBD2 | CSARDRTSVLFQETQYF | TGCAGTGCTAGAGACAGGACTAGCGTCCTATTCCAAGAGACCCAGTACTTC
TRBJ1-2 | TRBV7-2 | . | . | CASNLGEAPNHGYTF | TGTGCCAGCAATCTGGGGGAGGCGCCCAACCATGGCTACACCTTC
TRBJ2-7 | TRBV6-6 | . | . | CASSTDYLYEQYF | TGTGCCAGCAGTACAGACTATCTCTACGAGCAGTACTTC
TRBJ2-3 | TRBV2 | . | . | CASRAVRTASLNTQYF | TGTGCCAGCAGAGCGGTTCGGACCGCCTCCCTGAATACGCAGTATTTT
TRBJ1-5 | TRBV6-6 | few | . | CASIATHGNQPQHF | TGTGCCAGCATAGCCACTCACGGCAATCAGCCCCAGCATTTT
TRBJ2-7 | TRBV20-1 | . | . | CSAKRTAAGYEQYF | TGCAGTGCTAAGAGGACGGCAGCGGGCTACGAGCAGTACTTC
TRBJ2-1 | TRBV15 | . | TRBD2 | CVTSRAYLAGGTEQFF | TGTGTCACCAGCAGAGCGTATCTAGCGGGGGGCACTGAGCAGTTCTTC
TRBJ2-5 | TRBV9 | few | . | CASSVDALAKTQYF | TGTGCCAGCAGCGTAGACGCACTAGCCAAGACCCAGTACTTC
TRBJ1-2 | TRBV20-1 | . | . | CSARQQVSHGYTF | TGCAGTGCTAGACAACAGGTCAGCCATGGCTACACCTTC